This record looks at one T cell receptor beta chain sequence and its context. Antigen: not known. The donor cohort consisted entirely of Caucasian adults residing in Nashville, Tennessee. Here immunoSEQ multiplex PCR was the method, and the copy in TCRdb shows in-frame clones only, minus some. The data show a few million clones, roughly nine tenths seen once. The source of the sample is a study of shared clonotypes between healthy human individuals. This CDR3 has 15 amino acids. CDR1 and CDR2 (germline): LNHDA, SQIVND (reference sequence). With 3 bases clipped from V and 4 bases from J, the junction kept 5 bases outside the gene matches. General study points: Relative to clonotypes present in all four donors, those not shared had lower generation probabilities. There were few donors, and this limited the genetic and exposure-history diversity represented.

The V gene is TRBV19, the J gene TRBJ2-2; 7 bases fit TRBD1. The clonotype originates from a man between 18 and 35 years old in good health. Sample: naive CD4+ T cells sorted from blood. Noted subset: CD45RA+ positively selected. CDR3 sequence (DNA): TGTGCCAGTAGTATCAAAGGGGGCTCCACCGGGGAGCTGTTTTTT. Amino acids: CASSIKGGSTGELFF. The full variable domain, with the rest looked up from reference TRBV19 and TRBJ2-2, is DGGITQSPKYLFRKEGQNVTLSCEQNLNHDAMYWYRQDPGQGLRLIYYSQIVNDFQKGDIAEGYSVSREKKESFPLTVTSAQKNPTAFYLCASSIKGGSTGELFFGEGSRLTVL.